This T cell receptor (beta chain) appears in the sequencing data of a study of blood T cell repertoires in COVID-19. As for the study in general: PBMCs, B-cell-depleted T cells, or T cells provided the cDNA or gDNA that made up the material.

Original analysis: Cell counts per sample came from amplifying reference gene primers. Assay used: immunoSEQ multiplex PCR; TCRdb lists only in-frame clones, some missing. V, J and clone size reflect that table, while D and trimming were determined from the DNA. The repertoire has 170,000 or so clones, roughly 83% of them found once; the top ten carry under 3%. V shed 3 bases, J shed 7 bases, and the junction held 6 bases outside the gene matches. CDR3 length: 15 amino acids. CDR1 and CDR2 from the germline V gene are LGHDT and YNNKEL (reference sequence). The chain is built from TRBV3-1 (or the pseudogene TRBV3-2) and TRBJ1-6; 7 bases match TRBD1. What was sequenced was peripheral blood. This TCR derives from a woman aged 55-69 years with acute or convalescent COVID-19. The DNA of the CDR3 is TGTGCCAGCAGCCATAGCGACAGGGAAAATTCACCCCTCCACTTT. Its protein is CASSHSDRENSPLHF.